These T cell receptor beta chains were read from a single sample in a study of human T cells and chemical hapten exposure. Via MiXCR, TCRdb re-called the RACE reads, giving one row per CDR3 protein. The sample consists of about 74,000 distinct CDR3 sequences, around 15% of them appearing once. Sequencing was performed on whole blood, taken in connection with sensitization to the hapten diphenylcyclopropenone (DPC). The receptors come from a woman between 45 and 60 years old with alopecia areata. Some clones in this sample may be carry-over from other donors' samples. Each CDR3 is given with its conserved first and last residue. D genes are given only for firm matches. Where a row states a size, it is once, few, many or the class of an expanded clone; other rows omit it.

d_call,clone_size,v_call,j_call,cdr3_nt,cdr3_aa
-,-,TRBV10-3,TRBJ2-7,TGTGCCATCAGTCCGCAGGGAAACGAGCAGTACTTC,CAISPQGNEQYF
TRBD2,many,TRBV7-8,TRBJ2-1,TGTGCCAGCAGCTACGCTAGCGGGAAGTACAATGAGCAGTTCTTC,CASSYASGKYNEQFF
-,many,TRBV3-1,TRBJ2-5,TGTGCCAGCAGCCAACAAACTGGGGCCCAGTACTTC,CASSQQTGAQYF
-,few,TRBV7-9,TRBJ2-7,TGTGCCAGCAGCTTAAGGGAGGAGCAGTACTTC,CASSLREEQYF
TRBD1,few,TRBV19,TRBJ2-1,TGTGCCAGTAATTCGGCAGGGGGCCTCGATGAGCAGTTCTTC,CASNSAGGLDEQFF
TRBD2,few,TRBV20-1,TRBJ2-3,TGCAGTGCGAGTCCCGGGACTAGCGGGAGATGGGATACGCAGTATTTT,CSASPGTSGRWDTQYF
TRBD1,few,TRBV30,TRBJ1-4,TGTGCCTGGAGTCCAAAGGACAGGGCGGACGAAAAACTGTTTTTT,CAWSPKDRADEKLFF
TRBD2,few,TRBV29-1,TRBJ2-5,TGCAGCGTTGTAGGGACTAGCGGCCAAGAGACCCAGTACTTC,CSVVGTSGQETQYF
-,-,TRBV28,TRBJ1-1,TGTGCCAGCAGTTTATTAGGGCAGAATGAACCGAACACTGAAGCTTTCTTT,CASSLLGQNEPNTEAFF
-,many,TRBV3-1,TRBJ2-2,TGTGCCAGCAGCCTAGTTAACACCGGGGAGCTGTTTTTT,CASSLVNTGELFF
TRBD2,few,TRBV11-3,TRBJ2-1,TGTGCCAGCAGCTTAGCGGGAGGGCCCGGTGAGCAGTTCTTC,CASSLAGGPGEQFF
-,-,TRBV3-1,TRBJ2-1,TGTGCCAGCAGCGCCTCCAATGAGCAGTTCTTC,CASSASNEQFF
TRBD2,many,TRBV5-4,TRBJ2-7,TGTGCCAGCAGCTCCCCGGGACTAACAAGCAACGAGCAGTACTTC,CASSSPGLTSNEQYF
-,few,TRBV5-5,TRBJ2-3,TGTGCCAGCAGCCTCACAGATACGCAGTATTTT,CASSLTDTQYF
-,many,TRBV10-3,TRBJ2-3,TGTGCCATCAGGGCATCTAGCGGCACAGATACGCAGTATTTT,CAIRASSGTDTQYF
-,few,TRBV7-2,TRBJ2-2,TGTGCCAGCAGCTTAGTGGCGGTTGGCACCGGGGAGCTGTTTTTT,CASSLVAVGTGELFF
-,many,TRBV20-1,TRBJ1-1,TGCAGTGCTAGGACTGAAGCTTTCTTT,CSARTEAFF
TRBD1,-,TRBV7-2,TRBJ2-2,TGTGCCAGCTCCAAGGGAGGGACAGGGAGCACCGGGGAGCTGTTTTTT,CASSKGGTGSTGELFF
TRBD2,-,TRBV12-3/TRBV12-4,TRBJ2-1,TGTGCCAGCAGACGGACTAGTGCGAGAAATAATGAGCAGTTCTTC,CASRRTSARNNEQFF
TRBD2,few,TRBV14,TRBJ2-7,TGTGCCAGCAGCCAAGGGGCCTCTAGCGGAAAGCATAAGCAGTACTTC,CASSQGASSGKHKQYF
-,few,TRBV7-9,TRBJ2-1,TGTGCCAGCAGCTTAGCGTTGCCGGGAGTGGAAGAGTTCTTC,CASSLALPGVEEFF
TRBD2,few,TRBV2,TRBJ2-4,TGTGCCAGCAGTGATGGATTCCTAGCGGGAGGGTCGGGAAACATTCAGTACTTC,CASSDGFLAGGSGNIQYF
TRBD2,few,TRBV2,TRBJ2-5,TGTGCCAGCAGCCTAGCGGGAGGGCCATGGGAGACCCAGTACTTC,CASSLAGGPWETQYF
-,-,TRBV5-8,TRBJ1-1,TGTGCCAGCAGCTTCCAGACGGGGGCCACTGAAGCTTTCTTT,CASSFQTGATEAFF
-,many,TRBV12-3/TRBV12-4,TRBJ2-7,TGTGCCAGCAGTATGGGTTACGAGCAGTACTTC,CASSMGYEQYF
-,few,TRBV6-6,TRBJ1-1,TGTGCCAGCTCTGGGGTTCGGGGACGGGCTGAAGCTTTCTTT,CASSGVRGRAEAFF
-,few,TRBV7-9,TRBJ2-7,TGTGCCAGCAGCTTACTGGAAGGGCAGGAGCAGTACTTC,CASSLLEGQEQYF
TRBD2,-,TRBV29-1,TRBJ2-7,TGCAGCGTGAGGACTAGCGGGGGTTTCGAGCAGTACTTC,CSVRTSGGFEQYF
-,few,TRBV7-2,TRBJ2-2,TGTGCCAGCATCGACGGGTGGATCTACACCGGGGAGCTGTTTTTT,CASIDGWIYTGELFF
-,many,TRBV3-1,TRBJ2-6,TGTGCCAGCAGCCAAGATATTTCCGGGGCCAACGTCCTGACTTTC,CASSQDISGANVLTF
TRBD2,many,TRBV7-6,TRBJ2-3,TGTGCCAGCAGCTTAGCACTAGCGGGCACAGATACGCAGTATTTT,CASSLALAGTDTQYF
-,-,TRBV3-1,TRBJ1-2,TGTGCCAGCAGCCAAGAGCTGGGGGATGGCTACACCTTC,CASSQELGDGYTF
-,-,TRBV9,TRBJ1-2,TGTGCCAGCAGCGTAGTGACGAACCAGGGATATGGCTACACCTTC,CASSVVTNQGYGYTF
-,many,TRBV10-2,TRBJ2-1,TGCGCCAGCAGTAACCCTGGGGGGTATGAGCAGTTCTTC,CASSNPGGYEQFF
-,few,TRBV20-1,TRBJ2-1,TGCAGTGCTACAGGGGTCGGTGAGCAGTTCTTC,CSATGVGEQFF
TRBD1,-,TRBV10-1,TRBJ2-3,TGCGCCACCTCGACAGGGCCAGATACGCAGTATTTT,CATSTGPDTQYF
TRBD2,few,TRBV20-1,TRBJ2-3,TGCAGTGCTCCCCCCGGGACTAGCGGGAGCACAGATACGCAGTATTTT,CSAPPGTSGSTDTQYF
TRBD2,-,TRBV29-1,TRBJ2-1,TGCAGCGCAAGGACTAGCGGGCCACAGTTCTTC,CSARTSGPQFF
-,many,TRBV15,TRBJ2-4,TGTGCCACCAGCCAACAACTAGCCAAAAACATTCAGTACTTC,CATSQQLAKNIQYF
-,-,TRBV15,TRBJ1-6,TGTGCCACCAGCAGAGATCTAAATTCACCCCTCCACTTT,CATSRDLNSPLHF
TRBD1,-,TRBV7-8,TRBJ1-5,TGTGCCAGCAGCTTAGGGACAGGGAGACAGCCCCAGCATTTT,CASSLGTGRQPQHF
-,-,TRBV12-3/TRBV12-4,TRBJ1-5,TGTGCCAGCAGTTTTCGAGGACAGAGCAATCAGCCCCAGCATTTT,CASSFRGQSNQPQHF
-,-,TRBV9,TRBJ2-7,TGTGCCAGCAGCGAAACAGGGACCTCCTACGAGCAGTACTTC,CASSETGTSYEQYF
TRBD2,many,TRBV15,TRBJ2-7,TGTGCCACCAGCAGAGTCTTCGGGAGGACGGGTGAGCAGTACTTC,CATSRVFGRTGEQYF
TRBD2,-,TRBV7-2,TRBJ2-1,TGTGCCAGCAGCTTAGTGGCGGGAGGGGCATACAATGAGCAGTTCTTC,CASSLVAGGAYNEQFF
-,-,TRBV24-1,TRBJ2-1,TGTGCCACCAGTGGGGCAGGAGGGGACAATGAGCAGTTCTTC,CATSGAGGDNEQFF
-,-,TRBV4-3,TRBJ2-1,TGCGCCAGCCCCCCAAGGGGGGGCCTCCATAATGAGCAGTTCTTC,CASPPRGGLHNEQFF
-,many,TRBV7-9,TRBJ1-6,TGTGCCAGCAGCTTATCGGCAGGGTTCTATAATTCACCCCTCCACTTT,CASSLSAGFYNSPLHF
-,few,TRBV20-1,TRBJ2-1,TGCAGTGCTAGAGAACTACTAGTGGCCTCCAATGAGCAGTTCTTC,CSARELLVASNEQFF
-,-,TRBV20-1,TRBJ1-1,TGCAGTGCTAGTAAGCGACAGAAGAACACTGAAGCTTTCTTT,CSASKRQKNTEAFF
-,many,TRBV6-6,TRBJ1-2,TGTGCCACGAAGTCTAGCAGGACTAACTATGGCTACACCTTC,CATKSSRTNYGYTF
-,-,TRBV12-3/TRBV12-4,TRBJ1-2,TGTGCCAGCAGTTTTACCCCTGTAAACTATGGCTACACCTTC,CASSFTPVNYGYTF
-,-,TRBV7-2,TRBJ2-3,TGTGCCAGCAGCTTAGCCCGAGATACGCAGTATTTT,CASSLARDTQYF
TRBD2,few,TRBV6-1,TRBJ2-1,TGTGCCAGCAGTGGGACTAGCGGGAGTATGGGTGAGCAGTTCTTC,CASSGTSGSMGEQFF
TRBD1,-,TRBV20-1,TRBJ2-5,TGCAGTGCTCCGTCAGGGGGCTTCGAGACCCAGTACTTC,CSAPSGGFETQYF